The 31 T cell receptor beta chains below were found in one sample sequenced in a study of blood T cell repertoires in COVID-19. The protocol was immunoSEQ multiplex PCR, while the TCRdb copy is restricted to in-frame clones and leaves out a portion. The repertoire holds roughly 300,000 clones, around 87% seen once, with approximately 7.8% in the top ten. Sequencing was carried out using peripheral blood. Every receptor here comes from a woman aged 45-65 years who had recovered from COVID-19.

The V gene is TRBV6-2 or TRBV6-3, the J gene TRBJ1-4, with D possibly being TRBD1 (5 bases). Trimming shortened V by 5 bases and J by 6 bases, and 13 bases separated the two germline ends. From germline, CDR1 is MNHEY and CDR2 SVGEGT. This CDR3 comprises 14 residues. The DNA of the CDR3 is TGTGCCAGCAGTGCCCGATGGGGGGATGAAAAACTGTTTTTT. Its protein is CASSARWGDEKLFF.

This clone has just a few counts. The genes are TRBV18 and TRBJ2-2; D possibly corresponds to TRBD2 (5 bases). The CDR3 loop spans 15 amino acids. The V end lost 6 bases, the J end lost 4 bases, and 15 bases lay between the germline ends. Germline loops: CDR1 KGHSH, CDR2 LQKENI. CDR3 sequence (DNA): TGTGCCAGCTCCCTGGCGAGGACTTTCACCGGGGAGCTGTTTTTT. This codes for CASSLARTFTGELFF.

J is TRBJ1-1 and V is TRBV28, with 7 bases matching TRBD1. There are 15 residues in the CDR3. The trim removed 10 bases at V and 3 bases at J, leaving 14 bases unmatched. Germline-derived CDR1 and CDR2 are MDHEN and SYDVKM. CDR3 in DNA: TGTGCCACCGGATTGGCGGGGACAGAACACACTGAAGCTTTCTTT. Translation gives CATGLAGTEHTEAFF.

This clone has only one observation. The CDR3 loop is CASSLTGASPLHF. CDR3 DNA: TGTGCCAGCAGTTTAACAGGGGCCTCACCCCTCCACTTT. J is TRBJ1-6 and V is TRBV28; 7 bases map to TRBD1. J gave up 10 bases and V 2 bases, and 2 bases lay outside the gene matches. The CDR3 sequence is 13 residues long. The germline V gene has CDR1 MDHEN and CDR2 SYDVKM.

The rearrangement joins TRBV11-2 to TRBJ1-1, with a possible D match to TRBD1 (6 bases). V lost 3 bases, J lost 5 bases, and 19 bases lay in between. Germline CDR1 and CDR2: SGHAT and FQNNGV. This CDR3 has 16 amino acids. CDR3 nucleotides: TGTGCCAGCAGCTTGGACAGCCTCGGGTATTTGACTGAAGCTTTCTTT. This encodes CASSLDSLGYLTEAFF. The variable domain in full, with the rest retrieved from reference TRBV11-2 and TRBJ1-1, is EAGVAQSPRYKIIEKRQSVAFWCNPISGHATLYWYQQILGQGPKLLIQFQNNGVVDDSQLPKDRFSAERLKGVDSTLKIQPAKLEDSAVYLCASSLDSLGYLTEAFFGQGTRLTVV.

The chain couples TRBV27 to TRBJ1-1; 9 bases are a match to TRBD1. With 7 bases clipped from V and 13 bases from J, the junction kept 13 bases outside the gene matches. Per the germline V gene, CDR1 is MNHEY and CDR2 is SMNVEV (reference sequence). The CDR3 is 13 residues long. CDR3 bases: TGTGCCAGCACCACCTCCGGGACAGGGCCTTTTTTCTTT. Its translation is CASTTSGTGPFFF.

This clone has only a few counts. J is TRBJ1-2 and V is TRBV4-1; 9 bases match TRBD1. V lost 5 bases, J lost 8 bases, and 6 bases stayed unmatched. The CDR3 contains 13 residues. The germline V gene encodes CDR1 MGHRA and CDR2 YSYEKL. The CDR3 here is CASSTRQGDGYTF. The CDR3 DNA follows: TGCGCCAGCAGCACCCGACAGGGGGACGGCTACACCTTC.

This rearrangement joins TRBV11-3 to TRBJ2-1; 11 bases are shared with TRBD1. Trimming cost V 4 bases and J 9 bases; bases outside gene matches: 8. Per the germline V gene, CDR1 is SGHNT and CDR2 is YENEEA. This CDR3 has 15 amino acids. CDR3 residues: CASSSPGQGVFEQFF. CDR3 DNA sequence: TGTGCCAGCAGCTCTCCGGGACAGGGGGTATTTGAGCAGTTCTTC.

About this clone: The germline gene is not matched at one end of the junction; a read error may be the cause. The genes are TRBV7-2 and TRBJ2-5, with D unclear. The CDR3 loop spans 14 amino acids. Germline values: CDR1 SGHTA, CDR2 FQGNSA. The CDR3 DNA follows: TGTGCCAGCAGCATTCGCGGTGCCCAAGGGACCCAGTACTTC. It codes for CASSIRGAQGTQYF. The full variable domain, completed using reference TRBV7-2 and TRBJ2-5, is GAGVSQSPSNKVTEKGKDVELRCDPISGHTALYWYRQSLGQGLEFLIYFQGNSAPDKSGLPSDRFSAERTGGSVSTLTIQRTQQEDSAVYLCASSIRGAQGTQYFGPGTRLLVL.

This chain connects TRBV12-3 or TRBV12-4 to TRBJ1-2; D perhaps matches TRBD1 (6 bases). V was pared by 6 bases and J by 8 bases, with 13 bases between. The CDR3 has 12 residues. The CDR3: CASSLTGTGYTF. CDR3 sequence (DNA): TGTGCCAGCAGCCTCACCGGGACAGGCTACACCTTC.

The CDR3 DNA sequence: TGTGCCAGCAGCTTAATCGTGGGACTAGCATACAATGAGCAGTTCTTC. It specifies CASSLIVGLAYNEQFF. V is TRBV7-3 and J is TRBJ2-1, with TRBD2 matching over 9 bases. Germline values: CDR1 SGHTA, CDR2 FQGTGA. The CDR3 loop spans 16 amino acids. The V gene end was trimmed by 1 base and the J gene end by 4 bases; junction bases not matched to a gene: 5.

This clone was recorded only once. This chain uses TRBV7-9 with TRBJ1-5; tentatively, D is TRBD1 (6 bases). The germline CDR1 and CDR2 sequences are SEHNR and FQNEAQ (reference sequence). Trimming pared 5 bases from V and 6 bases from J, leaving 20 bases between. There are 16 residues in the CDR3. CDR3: CASSLGISDSRQPQHF. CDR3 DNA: TGTGCCAGCAGCCTAGGGATATCGGACAGCCGTCAGCCCCAGCATTTT. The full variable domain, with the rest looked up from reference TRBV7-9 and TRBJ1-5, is DTGVSQNPRHKITKRGQNVTFRCDPISEHNRLYWYRQTLGQGPEFLTYFQNEAQLEKSRLLSDRFSAERPKGSFSTLEIQRTEQGDSAMYLCASSLGISDSRQPQHFGDGTRLSIL.

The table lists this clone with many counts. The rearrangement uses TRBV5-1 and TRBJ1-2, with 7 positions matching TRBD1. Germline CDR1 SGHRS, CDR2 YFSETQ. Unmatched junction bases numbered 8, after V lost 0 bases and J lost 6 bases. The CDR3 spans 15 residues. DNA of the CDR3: TGCGCCAGCAGCTTGGCCGGGGACAGCCAACATGGCTACACCTTC. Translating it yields CASSLAGDSQHGYTF.

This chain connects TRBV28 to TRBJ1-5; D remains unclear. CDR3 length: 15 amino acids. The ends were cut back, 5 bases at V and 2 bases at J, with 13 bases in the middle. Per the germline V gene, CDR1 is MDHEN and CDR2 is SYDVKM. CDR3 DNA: TGTGCCAGCAGTCTACCACCGGGAGGCAATCAGCCCCAGCATTTT. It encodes CASSLPPGGNQPQHF.

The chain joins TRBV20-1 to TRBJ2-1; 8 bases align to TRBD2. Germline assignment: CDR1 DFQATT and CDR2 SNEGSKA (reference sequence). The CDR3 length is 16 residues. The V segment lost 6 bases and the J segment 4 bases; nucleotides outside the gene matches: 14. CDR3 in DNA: TGCAGTGCAAGTACCGGGACTAGTGGGGGGTACAATGAGCAGTTCTTC. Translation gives CSASTGTSGGYNEQFF.

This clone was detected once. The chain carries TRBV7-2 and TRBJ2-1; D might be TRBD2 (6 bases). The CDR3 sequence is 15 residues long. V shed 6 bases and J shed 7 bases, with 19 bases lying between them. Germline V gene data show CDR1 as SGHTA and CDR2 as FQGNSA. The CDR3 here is CASRPNTGTQNEQFF. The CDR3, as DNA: TGTGCCAGCAGACCAAACACCGGGACTCAAAATGAGCAGTTCTTC.

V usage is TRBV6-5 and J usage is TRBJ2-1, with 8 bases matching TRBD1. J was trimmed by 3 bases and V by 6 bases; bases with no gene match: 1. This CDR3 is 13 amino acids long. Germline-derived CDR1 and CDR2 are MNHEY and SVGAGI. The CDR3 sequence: CASRTGGYNEQFF. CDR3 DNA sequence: TGTGCCAGCAGAACAGGGGGCTACAATGAGCAGTTCTTC.

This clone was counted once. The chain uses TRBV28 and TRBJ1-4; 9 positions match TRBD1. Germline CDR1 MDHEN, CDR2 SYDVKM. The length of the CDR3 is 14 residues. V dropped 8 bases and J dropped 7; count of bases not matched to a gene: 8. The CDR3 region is CASRTGGVLEKLFF. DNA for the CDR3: TGTGCCAGCCGAACAGGGGGCGTTCTTGAAAAACTGTTTTTT.

The CDR3, as DNA: TGTGCCAGCAGCCCCGGACTAGCGTCAGATACGCAGTATTTT. Protein: CASSPGLASDTQYF. The chain couples TRBV7-8 to TRBJ2-3; 9 positions agree with TRBD2. The CDR3 loop spans 14 amino acids. The V and J ends lost 5 bases and 4 bases, in that order; junction bases with no gene match: 4. Germline V lookup: CDR1 SGHVS, CDR2 FQNEAQ.

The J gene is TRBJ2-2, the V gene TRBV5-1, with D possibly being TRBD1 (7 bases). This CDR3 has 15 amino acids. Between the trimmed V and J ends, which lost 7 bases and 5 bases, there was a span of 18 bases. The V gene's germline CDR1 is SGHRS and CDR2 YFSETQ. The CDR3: CASFAEGAITGELFF. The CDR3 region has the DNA TGCGCCAGCTTCGCGGAGGGGGCAATAACCGGGGAGCTGTTTTTT.

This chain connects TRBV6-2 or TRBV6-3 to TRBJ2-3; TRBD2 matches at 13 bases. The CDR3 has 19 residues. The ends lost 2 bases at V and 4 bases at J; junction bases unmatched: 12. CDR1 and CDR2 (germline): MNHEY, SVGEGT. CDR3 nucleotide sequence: TGTGCCAGCAGTTACAAGACTAGCGGGAGGCCAGGGTCCCCAGATACGCAGTATTTT. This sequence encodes CASSYKTSGRPGSPDTQYF.

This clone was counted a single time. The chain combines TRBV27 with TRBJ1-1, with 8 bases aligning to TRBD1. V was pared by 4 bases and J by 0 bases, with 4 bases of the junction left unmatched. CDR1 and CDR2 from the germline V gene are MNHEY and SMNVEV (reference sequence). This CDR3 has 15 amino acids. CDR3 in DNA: TGTGCCAGCAGTTACAGGGGGGGTATGAACACTGAAGCTTTCTTT. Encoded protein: CASSYRGGMNTEAFF.

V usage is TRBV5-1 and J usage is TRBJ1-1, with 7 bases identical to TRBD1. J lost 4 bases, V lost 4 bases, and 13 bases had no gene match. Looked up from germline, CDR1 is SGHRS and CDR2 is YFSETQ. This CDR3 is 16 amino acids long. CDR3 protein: CASSTGQERWGTEAFF. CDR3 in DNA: TGCGCCAGCAGCACCGGACAGGAAAGATGGGGCACTGAAGCTTTCTTT. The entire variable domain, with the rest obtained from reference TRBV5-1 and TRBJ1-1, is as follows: KAGVTQTPRYLIKTRGQQVTLSCSPISGHRSVSWYQQTPGQGLQFLFEYFSETQRNKGNFPGRFSGRQFSNSRSEMNVSTLELGDSALYLCASSTGQERWGTEAFFGQGTRLTVV.

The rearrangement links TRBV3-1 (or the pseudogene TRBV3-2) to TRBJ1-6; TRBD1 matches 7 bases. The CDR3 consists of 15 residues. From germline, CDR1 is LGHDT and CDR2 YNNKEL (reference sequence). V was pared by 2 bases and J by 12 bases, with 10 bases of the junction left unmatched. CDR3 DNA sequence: TGTGCCAGCAGCCAACAACCCGGCAGGGGGGAACCCCTCCACTTT. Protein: CASSQQPGRGEPLHF.

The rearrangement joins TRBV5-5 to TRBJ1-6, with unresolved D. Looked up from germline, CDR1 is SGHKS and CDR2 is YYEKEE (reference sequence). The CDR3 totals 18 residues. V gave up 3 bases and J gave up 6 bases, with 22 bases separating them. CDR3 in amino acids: CASSSLFLREGVNSPLHF. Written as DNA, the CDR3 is TGTGCCAGCAGCTCCCTTTTCTTGAGGGAAGGAGTTAATTCACCCCTCCACTTT.

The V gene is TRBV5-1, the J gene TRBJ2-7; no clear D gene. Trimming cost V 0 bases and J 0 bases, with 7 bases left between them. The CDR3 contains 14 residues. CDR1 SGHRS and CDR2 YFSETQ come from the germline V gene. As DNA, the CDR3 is TGCGCCAGCAGCTTGGAAGCCGACTCCTACGAGCAGTACTTC. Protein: CASSLEADSYEQYF.

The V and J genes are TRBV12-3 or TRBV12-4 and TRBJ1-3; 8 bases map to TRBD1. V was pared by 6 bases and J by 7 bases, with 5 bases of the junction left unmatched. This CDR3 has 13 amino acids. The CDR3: CASSLDRANTIYF. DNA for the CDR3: TGTGCCAGCAGCCTGGACAGGGCGAACACCATATATTTT.

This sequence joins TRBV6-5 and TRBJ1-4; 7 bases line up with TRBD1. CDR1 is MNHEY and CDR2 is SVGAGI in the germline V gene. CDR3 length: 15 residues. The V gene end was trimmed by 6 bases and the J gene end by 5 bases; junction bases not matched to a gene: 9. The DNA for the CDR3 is TGTGCCAGCAGCCCAGGGACAGCTCAAAATGAAAAACTGTTTTTT. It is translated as CASSPGTAQNEKLFF.

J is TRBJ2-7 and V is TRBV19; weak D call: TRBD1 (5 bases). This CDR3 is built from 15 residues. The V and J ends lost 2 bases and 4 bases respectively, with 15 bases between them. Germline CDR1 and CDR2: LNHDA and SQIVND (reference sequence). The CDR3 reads CASSILGSKGYEQYF. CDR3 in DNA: TGTGCCAGTAGTATACTGGGCAGTAAGGGGTACGAGCAGTACTTC.

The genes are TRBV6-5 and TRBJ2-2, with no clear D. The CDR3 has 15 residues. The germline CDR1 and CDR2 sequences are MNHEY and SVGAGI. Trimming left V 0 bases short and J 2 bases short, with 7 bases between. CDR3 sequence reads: CASSYSDSNTGELFF. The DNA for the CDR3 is TGTGCCAGCAGTTACTCCGACTCTAACACCGGGGAGCTGTTTTTT.

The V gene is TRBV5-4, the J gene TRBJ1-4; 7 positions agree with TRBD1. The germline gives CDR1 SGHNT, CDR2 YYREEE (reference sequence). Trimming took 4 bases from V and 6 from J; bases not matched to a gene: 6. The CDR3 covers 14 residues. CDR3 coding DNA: TGTGCCAGCAGCCGGACAGGAGGGGATGAAAAACTGTTTTTT. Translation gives CASSRTGGDEKLFF.